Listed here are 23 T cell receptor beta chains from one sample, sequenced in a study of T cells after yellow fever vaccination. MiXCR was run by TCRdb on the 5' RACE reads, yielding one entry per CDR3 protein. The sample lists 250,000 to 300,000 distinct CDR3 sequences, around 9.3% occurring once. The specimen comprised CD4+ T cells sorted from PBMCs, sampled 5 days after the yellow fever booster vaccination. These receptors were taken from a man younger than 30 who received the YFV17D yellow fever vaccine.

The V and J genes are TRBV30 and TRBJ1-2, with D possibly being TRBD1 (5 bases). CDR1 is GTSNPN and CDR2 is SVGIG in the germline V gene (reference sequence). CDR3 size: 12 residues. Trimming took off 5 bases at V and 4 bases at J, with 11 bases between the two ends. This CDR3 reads CAWSRDAYGYTF. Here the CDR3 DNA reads TGTGCCTGGTCCAGGGATGCCTATGGCTACACCTTC.

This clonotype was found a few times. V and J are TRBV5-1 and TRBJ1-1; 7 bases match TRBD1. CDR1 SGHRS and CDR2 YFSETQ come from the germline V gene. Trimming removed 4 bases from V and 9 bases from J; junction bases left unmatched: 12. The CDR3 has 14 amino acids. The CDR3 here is CASSPPTGRTQAFF. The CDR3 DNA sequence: TGCGCCAGCAGCCCCCCGACAGGGCGGACACAAGCTTTCTTT.

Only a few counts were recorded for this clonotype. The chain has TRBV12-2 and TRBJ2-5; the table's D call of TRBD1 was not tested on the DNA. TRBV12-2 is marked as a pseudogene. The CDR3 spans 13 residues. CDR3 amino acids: CASRPPKGMAQYF. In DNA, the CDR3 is TGTGCAAGTCGCCCCCCTAAGGGGATGGCCCAGTACTTC.

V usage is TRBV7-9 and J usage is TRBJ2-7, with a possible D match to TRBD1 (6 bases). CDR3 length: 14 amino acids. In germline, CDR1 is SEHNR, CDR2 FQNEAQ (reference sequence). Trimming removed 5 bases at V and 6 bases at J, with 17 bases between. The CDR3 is CASSQPGRGGEQYV. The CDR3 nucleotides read TGTGCCAGCAGCCAACCTGGCAGGGGCGGCGAGCAGTACGTC.

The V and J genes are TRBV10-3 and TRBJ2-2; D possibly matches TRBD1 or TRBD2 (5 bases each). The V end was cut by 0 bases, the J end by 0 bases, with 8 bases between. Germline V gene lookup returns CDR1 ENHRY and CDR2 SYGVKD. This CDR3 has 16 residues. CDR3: CAISESGTANTGELFF. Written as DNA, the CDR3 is TGTGCCATCAGTGAGTCGGGGACCGCGAACACCGGGGAGCTGTTTTTT.

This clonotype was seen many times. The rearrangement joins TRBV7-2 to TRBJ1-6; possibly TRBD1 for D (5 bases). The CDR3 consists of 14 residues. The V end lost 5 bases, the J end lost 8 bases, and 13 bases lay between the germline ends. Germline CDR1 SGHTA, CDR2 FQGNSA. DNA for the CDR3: TGTGCCAGCAGCCCTATGGGGCGGTATTCACCCCTCCACTTT. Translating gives CASSPMGRYSPLHF.

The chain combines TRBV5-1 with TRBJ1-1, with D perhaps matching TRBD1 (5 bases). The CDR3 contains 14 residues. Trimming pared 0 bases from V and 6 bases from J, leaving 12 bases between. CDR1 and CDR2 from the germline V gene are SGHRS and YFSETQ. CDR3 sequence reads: CASSLVGVGAEAFF. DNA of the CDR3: TGCGCCAGCAGCTTGGTGGGGGTAGGAGCTGAAGCTTTCTTT.

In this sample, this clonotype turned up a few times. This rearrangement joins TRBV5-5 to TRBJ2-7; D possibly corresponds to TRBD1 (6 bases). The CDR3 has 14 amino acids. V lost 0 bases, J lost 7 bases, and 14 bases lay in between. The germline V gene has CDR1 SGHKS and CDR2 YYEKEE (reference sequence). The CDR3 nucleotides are TGTGCCAGCAGCTTGGGGACAGCCGGAAGGGAGCAGTACTTC. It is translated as CASSLGTAGREQYF.

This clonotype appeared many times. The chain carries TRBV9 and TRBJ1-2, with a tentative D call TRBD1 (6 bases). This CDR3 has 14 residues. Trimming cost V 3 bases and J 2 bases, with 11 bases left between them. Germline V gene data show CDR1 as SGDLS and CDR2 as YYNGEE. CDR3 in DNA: TGTGCCAGCAGCGGGACAACAGGGAACTATGGCTACACCTTC. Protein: CASSGTTGNYGYTF.

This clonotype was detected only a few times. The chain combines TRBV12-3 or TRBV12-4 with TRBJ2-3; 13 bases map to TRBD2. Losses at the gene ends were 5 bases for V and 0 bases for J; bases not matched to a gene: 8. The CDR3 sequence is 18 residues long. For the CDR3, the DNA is TGTGCCAGCAGTCTCGGGACTAGCGGGACCTTTAGCACAGATACGCAGTATTTT. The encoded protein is CASSLGTSGTFSTDTQYF.

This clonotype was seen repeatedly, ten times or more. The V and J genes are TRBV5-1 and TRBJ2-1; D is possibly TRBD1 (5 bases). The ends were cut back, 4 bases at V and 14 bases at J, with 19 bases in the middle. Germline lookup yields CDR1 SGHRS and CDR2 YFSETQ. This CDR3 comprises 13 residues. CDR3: CASSQIQETEEFF. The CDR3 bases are TGCGCCAGCAGCCAAATACAGGAAACCGAGGAGTTCTTC.

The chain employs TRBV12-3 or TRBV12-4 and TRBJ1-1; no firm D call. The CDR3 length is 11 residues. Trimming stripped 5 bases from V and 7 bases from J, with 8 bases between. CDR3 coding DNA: TGTGCCAGCAGTGGGGAGGGTGAAGCTTTCTTT. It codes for CASSGEGEAFF.

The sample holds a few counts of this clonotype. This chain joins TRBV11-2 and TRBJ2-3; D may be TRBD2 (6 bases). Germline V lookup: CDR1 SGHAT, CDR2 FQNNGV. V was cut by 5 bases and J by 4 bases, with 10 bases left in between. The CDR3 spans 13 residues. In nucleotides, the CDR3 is TGTGCCAGCAGCCTACAGCGGGCAGATACGCAGTATTTT. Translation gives CASSLQRADTQYF.

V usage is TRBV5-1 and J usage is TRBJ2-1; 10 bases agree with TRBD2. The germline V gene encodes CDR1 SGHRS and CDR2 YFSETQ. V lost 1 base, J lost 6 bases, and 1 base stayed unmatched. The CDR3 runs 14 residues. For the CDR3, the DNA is TGCGCCAGCAGCTTGCTAGCGGGGGTCAATGAGCAGTTCTTC. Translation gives CASSLLAGVNEQFF.

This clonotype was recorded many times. This CDR3 reads CASSLFTGGRETQYF. The CDR3 bases are TGTGCCAGCAGCTTGTTCACCGGGGGGCGGGAGACCCAGTACTTC. This chain uses TRBV5-6 with TRBJ2-5; D is perhaps TRBD2 (7 bases). Between the trimmed V and J ends, which lost 1 base and 5 bases, there was a span of 15 bases. CDR1 is SGHDT, CDR2 YYEEEE, per germline. There are 15 residues in the CDR3.

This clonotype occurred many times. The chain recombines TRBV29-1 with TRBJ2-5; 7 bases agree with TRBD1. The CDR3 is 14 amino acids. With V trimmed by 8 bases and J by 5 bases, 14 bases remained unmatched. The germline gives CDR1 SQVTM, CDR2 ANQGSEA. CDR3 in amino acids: CSYAIGGVWETQYF. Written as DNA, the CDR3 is TGCAGCTACGCAATAGGGGGCGTTTGGGAGACCCAGTACTTC.

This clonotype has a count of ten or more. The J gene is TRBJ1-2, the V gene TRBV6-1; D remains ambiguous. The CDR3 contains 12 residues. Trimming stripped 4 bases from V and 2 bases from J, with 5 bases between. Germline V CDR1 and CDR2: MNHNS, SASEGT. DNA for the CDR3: TGTGCCAGCAGTGTGGACAACTATGGCTACACCTTC. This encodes CASSVDNYGYTF.

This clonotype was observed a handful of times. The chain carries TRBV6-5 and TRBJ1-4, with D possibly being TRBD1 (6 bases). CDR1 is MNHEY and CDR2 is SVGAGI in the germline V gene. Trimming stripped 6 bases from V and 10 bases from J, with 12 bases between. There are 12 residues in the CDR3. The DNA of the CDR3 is TGTGCCAGCAGAACAGGGTTCGGAAAACTGTTTTTT. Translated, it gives CASRTGFGKLFF.

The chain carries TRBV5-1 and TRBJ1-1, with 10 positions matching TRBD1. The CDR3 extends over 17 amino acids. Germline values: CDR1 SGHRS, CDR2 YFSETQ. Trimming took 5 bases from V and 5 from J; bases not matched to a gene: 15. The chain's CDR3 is CASRPNDRGPLGTEAFF. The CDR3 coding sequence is TGCGCCAGCAGACCCAATGACAGGGGGCCATTGGGAACTGAAGCTTTCTTT. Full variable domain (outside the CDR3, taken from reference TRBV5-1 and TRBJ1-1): KAGVTQTPRYLIKTRGQQVTLSCSPISGHRSVSWYQQTPGQGLQFLFEYFSETQRNKGNFPGRFSGRQFSNSRSEMNVSTLELGDSALYLCASRPNDRGPLGTEAFFGQGTRLTVV.

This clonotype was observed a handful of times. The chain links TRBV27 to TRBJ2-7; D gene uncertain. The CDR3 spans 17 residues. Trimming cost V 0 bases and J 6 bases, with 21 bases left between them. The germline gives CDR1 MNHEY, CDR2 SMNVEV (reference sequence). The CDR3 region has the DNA TGTGCCAGCAGTTTATCGATTCCGGGCGCCACAACCTTCGAGCAGTACTTC. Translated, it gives CASSLSIPGATTFEQYF.

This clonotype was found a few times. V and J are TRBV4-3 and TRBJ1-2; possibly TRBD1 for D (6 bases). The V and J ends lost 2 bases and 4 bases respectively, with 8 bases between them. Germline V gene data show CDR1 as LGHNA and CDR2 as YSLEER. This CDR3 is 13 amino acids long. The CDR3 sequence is CASSQQGIYGYTF. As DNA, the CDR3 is TGCGCCAGCAGCCAACAGGGGATCTATGGCTACACCTTC.

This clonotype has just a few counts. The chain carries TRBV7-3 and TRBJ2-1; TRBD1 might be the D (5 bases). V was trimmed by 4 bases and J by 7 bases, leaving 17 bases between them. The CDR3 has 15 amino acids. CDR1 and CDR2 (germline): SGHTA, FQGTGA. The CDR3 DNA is TGTGCCAGCAGCTCTTCGGGCCCCAACAGGAATGAGCAGTTCTTC. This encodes CASSSSGPNRNEQFF.

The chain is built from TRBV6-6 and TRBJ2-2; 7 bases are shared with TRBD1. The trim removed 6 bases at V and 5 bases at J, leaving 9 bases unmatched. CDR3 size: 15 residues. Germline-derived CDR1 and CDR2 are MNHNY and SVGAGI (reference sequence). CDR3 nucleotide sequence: TGTGCCAGCAGCCTCCGGGACAGTAGGACCGGGGAGCTGTTTTTT. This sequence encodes CASSLRDSRTGELFF.